This T cell receptor (beta chain) originates from a study of shared clonotypes between healthy human individuals. The overall study: Per-donor plates numbered three CD4 naive, three CD4 memory, two CD8 naive and one CD8 memory.

Sequenced by immunoSEQ multiplex PCR; TCRdb stores in-frame clones only, minus some. The sample holds over a million clones; around 78% are singletons and the top ten take more than 0.5%. This CDR3 spans 14 amino acids. Unmatched junction bases numbered 8, after V lost 4 bases and J lost 9 bases. Germline V gene sequence: CDR1 SGHTS, CDR2 YDEGEE. The source is a young man in good health. Some clones in this sample may be carry-over from other donors' samples. The genes are TRBV5-8 and TRBJ2-4; 9 nucleotides agree with TRBD2. The source material was memory CD4+ T cells from PBMCs. Subset of the sample: CD45RA-negative fraction. The CDR3 region is CASSGGTSSFIQYF. The CDR3 DNA reads as TGTGCCAGCAGCGGGGGGACTAGCTCGTTCATTCAGTACTTC.